These T cell receptor beta chains were read from a single sample in a study of blood T cells in healthy people across ages. TCRdb independently ran MiXCR on the 5' RACE reads; one entry per CDR3 protein. The sample gives some 1.7 million distinct CDR3 sequences, approximately 30% of which show up once; about 7.7% is in the top ten. Sequences were obtained from blood. The receptor source for this set is a woman aged 25 to 39 in good health. Each CDR3 is given with its conserved first and last residue. D genes are given only for firm matches. Clone size is stated in some rows and not others, as once, few, many or a class when expanded.

NA TRBJ2-7 NA TRBV2 CASTGIGQDEQYF TGTGCCAGCACAGGCATTGGTCAGGACGAGCAGTACTTC
few TRBJ2-6 NA TRBV4-2 CASSKAGSGEVGANVLTF TGTGCCAGCAGCAAAGCCGGTTCGGGAGAAGTGGGGGCCAACGTCCTGACTTTC
many TRBJ2-1 NA TRBV5-1 CASSLLISYNEQFF TGCGCCAGCAGCCTATTAATATCCTACAATGAGCAGTTCTTC
few TRBJ2-3 NA TRBV7-2 CASSLRGTTISTDTQYF TGTGCCAGCAGCTTACGAGGGACAACAATTAGCACAGATACGCAGTATTTT
many TRBJ1-2 NA TRBV6-5 CASSTTRASSYGYTF TGTGCCAGCAGTACGACAAGGGCTAGTAGCTATGGCTACACCTTC
NA TRBJ1-5 NA TRBV15 CATSREGTDAQPQHF TGTGCCACCAGCAGAGAGGGTACTGATGCTCAGCCCCAGCATTTT
NA TRBJ2-5 NA TRBV20-1 CRAREEETQYF TGCAGGGCTAGAGAAGAGGAGACCCAGTACTTC
once TRBJ2-1 TRBD1 TRBV11-3 CASSSGGTGGNNEQFF TGTGCCAGCAGCTCGGGGGGGACAGGGGGCAACAATGAGCAGTTCTTC
few TRBJ1-2 TRBD1 TRBV10-3 CAISESTLFGTGDGYTF TGTGCCATCAGTGAGTCGACTCTTTTTGGGACAGGGGATGGCTACACCTTC
NA TRBJ2-7 TRBD1 TRBV28 CASSNYRGEPYEQYF TGTGCCAGCAGCAACTACAGGGGAGAACCCTACGAGCAGTACTTC
few TRBJ1-4 NA TRBV29-1 CSVGDLGLDEKLFF TGCAGCGTTGGAGACCTGGGGCTAGATGAAAAACTGTTTTTT
once TRBJ1-1 NA TRBV28 CASHPPRDHTEAFF TGTGCCAGTCACCCTCCTAGGGACCACACTGAAGCTTTCTTT